The T cell receptor beta chain described here comes from a study of T cells in Graves' hyperthyroidism and ophthalmopathy. Study findings and constraints: Model output signaled ophthalmopathy a median 6.5 months ahead of onset.

The CDR3 covers 13 residues. Germline lookup yields CDR1 MNHEY and CDR2 SMNVEV (reference sequence). Trimming shortened V by 6 bases and J by 10 bases, and 18 bases separated the two germline ends. Researchers amplified the TCR beta CDR3 regions from RNA transcripts. Using the HTBI primer set, a first-round RT-PCR was run on the TCR CDR3. TCRdb passed the multiplex PCR reads through MiXCR, listing each CDR3 protein once. In the table there are hundreds of thousands of distinct CDR3 sequences, more than 15% of which are singletons. This clonotype was recorded at least ten times. Its specificity is unknown.

This chain connects TRBV27 to TRBJ2-5; D is possibly TRBD1 (6 bases). The clonotype was recovered from a woman aged 40 to 55 with Graves' ophthalmopathy. The sample consisted of blood. The chain's CDR3 is CASRTGPEDDQYF. The DNA for the CDR3 is TGTGCCAGCAGAACAGGGCCCGAGGATGACCAGTACTTC.